This T cell receptor (beta chain) comes out of a study of radiation and T cells in renal cell carcinoma. Regarding time point: blood 2 weeks post-SBRT. Treatment: 15 Gy SBRT to primary tumor, nephrectomy 4 weeks later. Radiation-treated patients gave blood at baseline, week 2 and week 4. Germline lookup yields CDR1 SGHDN and CDR2 FVKESK. The ends were cut back, 2 bases at V and 6 bases at J, with 15 bases in the middle. CDR3 length: 15 residues. Repertoires were generated with immunoSEQ multiplex PCR, while TCRdb's copy carries only in-frame clones and drops some. The sample carries about 120,000 clones, 75% to 90% recorded once.

The chain employs TRBV14 and TRBJ2-3, with D possibly TRBD1 on 6 matching bases. This TCR derives from a woman aged 60-75 years with renal cell carcinoma. Sequencing was performed on blood, taken from a patient whose treatment included radiotherapy and nephrectomy. The CDR3 region is CASSQSRGWHDTQYF. CDR3 DNA sequence: TGTGCCAGCAGCCAAAGTAGGGGGTGGCACGATACGCAGTATTTT.